This T cell receptor beta chain originates from a study of cytomegalovirus exposure and HLA in healthy donors. A multiplex PCR was run with 60 Vbeta primers and 13 Jbeta primers. Profiling relied on immunoSEQ multiplex PCR, and the TCRdb table lists in-frame clones only, not all of them. The table shows 200,000 or so clones, with 87% occurring only once. V lost 3 bases and J lost 6, with 15 bases in between. CDR3 size: 14 residues. Germline lookup yields CDR1 MRHNA and CDR2 SNTAGT. This clone was found a few times. This chain links TRBV6-4 with TRBJ2-7; D is possibly TRBD1 (5 bases). The sequencing input was PBMCs. The TCR comes from a man aged 30 to 45 in good health and CMV-seronegative. CDR3 protein: CASSDSTDSPEQYF. For the CDR3, the DNA is TGTGCCAGCAGTGATAGCACTGACAGTCCCGAGCAGTACTTC.